Below, 31 T cell receptor beta chains from the same sample are listed, as sequenced in a study of shared clonotypes between healthy human individuals. Data came from immunoSEQ multiplex PCR; TCRdb stores just in-frame clones and leaves some out. Counted here are over 2 million clones, roughly 90% occurring once; the ten biggest clones make up 0.3% to 0.4%. The specimen sequenced was naive CD4+ T cells from PBMCs. Noted subset: CD45RA+ positively selected. These receptors originate from a man aged 18 to 29 in good health. Some clones in this sample may be carry-over from other donors' samples.

The chain combines TRBV7-9 with TRBJ1-2; TRBD1 is a possible D gene (6 bases). The CDR3 has 13 residues. Trimming removed 5 bases from V and 7 bases from J, with 14 bases in between. CDR1 and CDR2 from the germline V gene are SEHNR and FQNEAQ (reference sequence). CDR3 sequence reads: CASSGDTGFGYTF. In nucleotides, the CDR3 is TGTGCCAGCAGCGGGGATACAGGGTTTGGCTACACCTTC.

This chain uses TRBV4-2 with TRBJ2-7, with D maybe TRBD2 (5 bases). The germline V and J ends were trimmed by 0 bases and 12 bases, with 18 bases remaining between them. CDR3 length: 14 amino acids. CDR1 and CDR2 from the germline V gene are LGHNA and YNFKEQ. CDR3 amino acids: CASSQDYGSGAGYF. The CDR3 nucleotides read TGTGCCAGCAGCCAAGACTATGGGAGCGGTGCCGGGTACTTC.

This chain links TRBV29-1 with TRBJ2-5; no clear D. The length of the CDR3 is 12 residues. Germline V gene lookup returns CDR1 SQVTM and CDR2 ANQGSEA. V lost 3 bases and J 4 bases, leaving 9 bases between the germline ends. The CDR3 nucleotides are TGCAGCGTTGAGTCCCTTAGAGAGACCCAGTACTTC. Translating gives CSVESLRETQYF.

V usage is TRBV28 and J usage is TRBJ1-2; D is uncertain. V was trimmed by 3 bases and J by 4 bases, leaving 15 bases between them. The CDR3 is 15 amino acids. The V gene's germline CDR1 is MDHEN and CDR2 SYDVKM. The CDR3 DNA reads as TGTGCCAGCAGTTTTATCCCTGAACGGGCCTATGGCTACACCTTC. Its translation is CASSFIPERAYGYTF.

The count of this clone is one. The rearrangement joins TRBV15 to TRBJ2-3; D is undetermined. V lost 1 base and J 0 bases, leaving 8 bases between the germline ends. The V gene's germline CDR1 is LNHNV and CDR2 YYDKDF (reference sequence). CDR3 length equals 15 residues. The CDR3 is CATSRGRFSTDTQYF. The CDR3 DNA is TGTGCCACCAGCAGAGGACGGTTTAGCACAGATACGCAGTATTTT.

This sequence joins TRBV19 and TRBJ1-5; 8 positions agree with TRBD1. CDR3 size: 19 residues. V was pared by 6 bases and J by 0 bases, with 16 bases of the junction left unmatched. Germline CDR1 is LNHDA and CDR2 is SQIVND (reference sequence). In nucleotides, the CDR3 is TGTGCCAGTAGCCCCAGGGACAGGCTGTCAGGCGATAGCAATCAGCCCCAGCATTTT. This gives the protein CASSPRDRLSGDSNQPQHF. Looking up the rest from reference TRBV19 and TRBJ1-5 gives the full variable domain: DGGITQSPKYLFRKEGQNVTLSCEQNLNHDAMYWYRQDPGQGLRLIYYSQIVNDFQKGDIAEGYSVSREKKESFPLTVTSAQKNPTAFYLCASSPRDRLSGDSNQPQHFGDGTRLSIL.

As for this clone: This same CDR3 is encoded by further DNA sequences in the sample. The rearrangement uses TRBV7-3 and TRBJ2-2; the D is unclear. The CDR3 has 12 residues. Trimming removed 4 bases from V and 3 bases from J, with 3 bases in between. Per the germline V gene, CDR1 is SGHTA and CDR2 is FQGTGA. The CDR3: CASSSDTGELFF. CDR3 DNA: TGTGCCAGCAGCTCGGACACCGGGGAGCTGTTTTTT.

The chain recombines TRBV25-1 with TRBJ2-7; TRBD2 is a possible D gene (7 bases). Deletions cut 3 bases from V and 2 bases from J, with 11 bases between. The germline CDR1 and CDR2 sequences are MGHDK and SYGVNS. This CDR3 is 14 amino acids long. The CDR3 is CASSEGGQTYEQYF. The CDR3 DNA sequence: TGTGCCAGCAGTGAGGGGGGGCAGACCTACGAGCAGTACTTC.

V usage is TRBV9 and J usage is TRBJ2-5; 8 nucleotides match TRBD2. After removal of 2 bases from V and 5 bases from J, the junction contained 8 bases not matched to a gene. The CDR3 runs 15 residues. Germline CDR1 reads SGDLS; CDR2 reads YYNGEE. The CDR3 loop reads CASSVDSTSEETQYF. The CDR3 DNA reads as TGTGCCAGCAGCGTGGATTCGACTAGCGAGGAGACCCAGTACTTC.

The CDR3 nucleotides are TGCGCCAGCAGCTTAGGAGGGGTCGGGATTATGGGAAATGAGCAGTTCTTC. Protein: CASSLGGVGIMGNEQFF. V gene TRBV5-1 combines with J gene TRBJ2-1; possibly TRBD2 for D (6 bases). The V and J ends lost 2 bases and 7 bases respectively, with 22 bases between them. CDR1 and CDR2 from the germline V gene are SGHRS and YFSETQ. The CDR3 sequence is 17 residues long.

V is TRBV28 and J is TRBJ1-4; D is perhaps TRBD1 (6 bases). V was shortened by 6 bases and J by 4 bases, with 9 bases between the two germline ends. CDR3 length: 13 amino acids. Germline V gene sequence: CDR1 MDHEN, CDR2 SYDVKM. CDR3 DNA sequence: TGTGCCAGCAGCAACAGGGATAATGAAAAACTGTTTTTT. It codes for CASSNRDNEKLFF.

This chain connects TRBV28 to TRBJ2-3; 9 positions agree with TRBD1. Germline V CDR1 and CDR2: MDHEN, SYDVKM. This CDR3 region has 12 residues. The V segment lost 10 bases and the J segment 5 bases; nucleotides outside the gene matches: 4. CDR3 nucleotides: TGTGCCACCACGGACAGGGGAGATACGCAGTATTTT. Protein sequence: CATTDRGDTQYF.

The chain recombines TRBV7-9 with TRBJ2-3; possibly TRBD1 for D (6 bases). The germline V gene has CDR1 SEHNR and CDR2 FQNEAQ (reference sequence). The V end lost 6 bases, the J end lost 0 bases, and 10 bases lay between the germline ends. This CDR3 has 14 amino acids. CDR3 nucleotide sequence: TGTGCCAGCAGGTACAGGGAGAGCACAGATACGCAGTATTTT. Its protein is CASRYRESTDTQYF.

V usage is TRBV5-5 and J usage is TRBJ1-5; tentative D call: TRBD1 (5 bases). Looked up from germline, CDR1 is SGHKS and CDR2 is YYEKEE (reference sequence). The CDR3 covers 16 residues. Trimming left V 0 bases short and J 4 bases short, with 14 bases between. The DNA of the CDR3 is TGTGCCAGCAGCTTGGAGCACAGGACGGGGAATCAGCCCCAGCATTTT. Amino acids: CASSLEHRTGNQPQHF.

This clone has a single count. The rearrangement joins TRBV6-1 to TRBJ1-1; the D gene is possibly TRBD1 (5 bases). Trimming took off 6 bases at V and 5 bases at J, with 16 bases between the two ends. The CDR3 has 14 amino acids. Germline CDR1 is MNHNS and CDR2 is SASEGT. For the CDR3, the DNA is TGTGCCAGCAGGACGGGGGGGGTAGGGACTGAAGCTTTCTTT. Protein sequence: CASRTGGVGTEAFF.

The chain is built from TRBV2 and TRBJ1-5, with D possibly being TRBD1 (6 bases). CDR3 length: 14 amino acids. Per germline, CDR1 SNHLY and CDR2 FYNNEI. With 7 bases removed from V and 4 bases from J, the gap between germline ends came to 14 bases. CDR3 sequence (DNA): TGTGCCAGCAAAGGACCAGGGGAGAATCAGCCCCAGCATTTT. Translation gives CASKGPGENQPQHF. The full variable domain, in which reference TRBV2 and TRBJ1-5 provide the parts outside the CDR3, is EPEVTQTPSHQVTQMGQEVILRCVPISNHLYFYWYRQILGQKVEFLVSFYNNEISEKSEIFDDQFSVERPDGSNFTLKIRSTKLEDSAMYFCASKGPGENQPQHFGDGTRLSIL.

CDR3 amino acids: CASGLATQGHEQYF. The CDR3 DNA reads as TGTGCTAGTGGTTTGGCGACACAGGGCCACGAGCAGTACTTC. This chain connects TRBV12-5 to TRBJ2-7; possibly TRBD1 for D (6 bases). The CDR3 runs to 14 residues. Germline values: CDR1 LGHNT, CDR2 FRNRAP. The V gene lost 1 base and the J gene lost 5 bases, with 12 bases spanning the gap.

J is TRBJ1-5 and V is TRBV13, with D unclear. V was trimmed by 0 bases and J by 10 bases, leaving 13 bases between them. Germline V gene lookup returns CDR1 PRHDT and CDR2 FYEKMQ (reference sequence). The CDR3 is made up of 14 amino acids. Written as DNA, the CDR3 is TGTGCCAGCAGCTTAGGGGGTCCATCATCCCCCCAGCATTTT. It translates to CASSLGGPSSPQHF. The complete variable domain, with remaining parts taken from reference TRBV13 and TRBJ1-5, reads AAGVIQSPRHLIKEKRETATLKCYPIPRHDTVYWYQQGPGQDPQFLISFYEKMQSDKGSIPDRFSAQQFSDYHSELNMSSLELGDSALYFCASSLGGPSSPQHFGDGTRLSIL.

The rearrangement joins TRBV7-9 to TRBJ2-7, with D hard to call. V dropped 5 bases and J dropped 6 bases, with 14 bases sitting between them. The CDR3 sequence is 13 residues long. CDR1 SEHNR and CDR2 FQNEAQ come from the germline V gene (reference sequence). For the CDR3, the DNA is TGTGCCAGCAGCCAACCCCCGGGTGGCGAGCAGTACTTC. Protein sequence: CASSQPPGGEQYF.

V and J are TRBV7-9 and TRBJ1-3; D not certain. Trimming pared 2 bases from V and 0 bases from J, leaving 8 bases between. Germline V gene lookup returns CDR1 SEHNR and CDR2 FQNEAQ (reference sequence). The CDR3 loop spans 15 amino acids. DNA for the CDR3: TGTGCCAGCAGCTTAACTGATAACTCTGGAAACACCATATATTTT. Translated, it gives CASSLTDNSGNTIYF.

This clone was recorded once. The V gene is TRBV5-4, the J gene TRBJ1-1; maybe TRBD1 (5 bases). Trimming took off 0 bases at V and 4 bases at J, with 13 bases between the two ends. CDR1 and CDR2 from the germline V gene are SGHNT and YYREEE (reference sequence). This CDR3 contains 15 residues. The CDR3 loop is CASSLDYGGGTEAFF. The CDR3 coding sequence is TGTGCCAGCAGCTTGGACTACGGCGGGGGCACTGAAGCTTTCTTT.

This clone has just one count. The V and J genes are TRBV28 and TRBJ2-7, with 9 bases identical to TRBD1. With 7 bases clipped from V and 6 bases from J, the junction kept 10 bases outside the gene matches. The CDR3 runs to 14 residues. CDR1 MDHEN and CDR2 SYDVKM come from the germline V gene. In DNA form, the CDR3 reads TGTGCCAGCATCCCCGGACAGGGGAAGGCCGAGCAGTACTTC. Its protein is CASIPGQGKAEQYF. Full variable domain (remainder filled in from reference TRBV28 and TRBJ2-7): DVKVTQSSRYLVKRTGEKVFLECVQDMDHENMFWYRQDPGLGLRLIYFSYDVKMKEKGDIPEGYSVSREKKERFSLILESASTNQTSMYLCASIPGQGKAEQYFGPGTRLTVT.

The V call is TRBV18, the J call TRBJ2-3; D call uncertain. Germline CDR1 KGHSH, CDR2 LQKENI. The CDR3 runs to 15 residues. V lost 1 base to trimming and J lost 3 bases, with 11 bases between them. CDR3 region: CASSPLTQKTDTQYF. CDR3 bases: TGTGCCAGCTCACCACTTACTCAGAAAACAGATACGCAGTATTTT.

The chain recombines TRBV7-3 with TRBJ2-1; 10 bases match TRBD2. Germline V gene sequence: CDR1 SGHTA, CDR2 FQGTGA. The CDR3 sequence is 16 residues long. J lost 6 bases, V lost 2 bases, and 7 bases had no gene match. The CDR3 DNA reads as TGTGCCAGCAGCTTAGACTCTAGCGGGAGTCCCAATGAGCAGTTCTTC. Its protein product is CASSLDSSGSPNEQFF.

CDR3 in DNA: TGTGCCAGCAGTTCTATACTAGCGGGGTATTACGAGCAGTACTTC. Its translation: CASSSILAGYYEQYF. This chain joins TRBV28 and TRBJ2-7; TRBD2 aligns across 10 bases. The length of the CDR3 is 15 residues. The germline CDR1 and CDR2 sequences are MDHEN and SYDVKM. The V gene end was trimmed by 4 bases and the J gene end by 4 bases; junction bases not matched to a gene: 7.

The CDR3 loop reads CASSPFTGQGTEQYF. CDR3 coding DNA: TGCGCCAGCAGCCCCTTTACGGGACAGGGAACCGAGCAGTACTTC. The genes are TRBV4-1 and TRBJ2-7, with 9 nucleotides matching TRBD1. The CDR3 sequence is 15 residues long. Trimming took 4 bases from V and 6 from J; bases not matched to a gene: 10. Germline CDR1 is MGHRA and CDR2 is YSYEKL.

The gene calls are TRBV7-9 and TRBJ2-3; 9 bases map to TRBD2. This CDR3 is built from 16 residues. Germline loops: CDR1 SEHNR, CDR2 FQNEAQ (reference sequence). V gave up 1 base and J gave up 2 bases; unmatched junction bases: 4. CDR3 sequence reads: CASSLGLAGPTDTQYF. The CDR3 DNA follows: TGTGCCAGCAGCTTAGGGCTAGCGGGACCCACAGATACGCAGTATTTT.

This clone was seen just once. The V gene is TRBV9, the J gene TRBJ2-7; D is possibly TRBD1 (5 bases). The germline V gene encodes CDR1 SGDLS and CDR2 YYNGEE. The CDR3 consists of 13 residues. The ends were cut back, 3 bases at V and 3 bases at J, with 10 bases in the middle. CDR3 sequence reads: CASSEGWGYEQYF. CDR3 nucleotide sequence: TGTGCCAGCAGCGAGGGGTGGGGCTACGAGCAGTACTTC.

The chain carries TRBV5-1 and TRBJ1-4; the D gene is possibly TRBD1 (6 bases). Germline-derived CDR1 and CDR2 are SGHRS and YFSETQ. Trimming took 1 base from V and 7 from J, leaving 20 bases between them. This CDR3 is 17 amino acids long. CDR3 residues: CASSLFGGAEVGEKLFF. CDR3 in DNA: TGCGCCAGCAGCTTGTTCGGGGGGGCGGAAGTGGGTGAAAAACTGTTTTTT.

This clone was observed a handful of times. V gene TRBV5-4 combines with J gene TRBJ2-2, with 11 bases that match TRBD1. The germline CDR1 and CDR2 sequences are SGHNT and YYREEE (reference sequence). V dropped 4 bases and J dropped 3; count of bases not matched to a gene: 5. The CDR3 contains 16 residues. The CDR3 region is CASSGWDRGDTGELFF. The CDR3, as DNA: TGTGCCAGCAGCGGTTGGGACAGGGGGGACACCGGGGAGCTGTTTTTT. Together with reference TRBV5-4 and TRBJ2-2, the CDR3 gives the full variable domain: ETGVTQSPTHLIKTRGQQVTLRCSSQSGHNTVSWYQQALGQGPQFIFQYYREEENGRGNFPPRFSGLQFPNYSSELNVNALELDDSALYLCASSGWDRGDTGELFFGEGSRLTVL.

The rearrangement joins TRBV19 to TRBJ1-5, with D unclear. The CDR3 totals 15 residues. CDR1 LNHDA and CDR2 SQIVND come from the germline V gene (reference sequence). Trimming took off 7 bases at V and 0 bases at J, with 13 bases between the two ends. CDR3 region: CASTRAIISNQPQHF. CDR3 DNA: TGTGCCAGTACACGGGCAATTATTAGCAATCAGCCCCAGCATTTT. The complete variable domain, with remaining parts taken from reference TRBV19 and TRBJ1-5, reads DGGITQSPKYLFRKEGQNVTLSCEQNLNHDAMYWYRQDPGQGLRLIYYSQIVNDFQKGDIAEGYSVSREKKESFPLTVTSAQKNPTAFYLCASTRAIISNQPQHFGDGTRLSIL.